This TCR beta chain comes out of a study of blood T cell repertoires in COVID-19. Looking at the study overall: Sources were T cells, B-cell-depleted T cells, or PBMCs; the material itself was cDNA or gDNA.

In the authors' workflow: Reference gene primer amplification in the assay estimated nucleated cell counts. Libraries were prepared by immunoSEQ multiplex PCR; TCRdb keeps only in-frame clonotypes and omits some of them. The V and J calls and clone size are taken from that table; D and trimming were inferred from the DNA. The sample contains about 300,000 clones, 88% of which appear only once. The CDR3 covers 15 residues. The germline gives CDR1 SGHTA, CDR2 FQGNSA. V trimming: 1 base; J trimming: 10 bases; junction bases outside the gene matches: 7. The sequence was collected from a man aged 18 to 29 with active or convalescent COVID-19. Specimen: peripheral blood. The rearrangement joins TRBV7-2 to TRBJ1-4; 9 bases are shared with TRBD1. The CDR3 DNA sequence: TGTGCCAGCAGCTTAGGGGCTCGGGGACAGGGAAAACTGTTTTTT. Protein sequence: CASSLGARGQGKLFF.